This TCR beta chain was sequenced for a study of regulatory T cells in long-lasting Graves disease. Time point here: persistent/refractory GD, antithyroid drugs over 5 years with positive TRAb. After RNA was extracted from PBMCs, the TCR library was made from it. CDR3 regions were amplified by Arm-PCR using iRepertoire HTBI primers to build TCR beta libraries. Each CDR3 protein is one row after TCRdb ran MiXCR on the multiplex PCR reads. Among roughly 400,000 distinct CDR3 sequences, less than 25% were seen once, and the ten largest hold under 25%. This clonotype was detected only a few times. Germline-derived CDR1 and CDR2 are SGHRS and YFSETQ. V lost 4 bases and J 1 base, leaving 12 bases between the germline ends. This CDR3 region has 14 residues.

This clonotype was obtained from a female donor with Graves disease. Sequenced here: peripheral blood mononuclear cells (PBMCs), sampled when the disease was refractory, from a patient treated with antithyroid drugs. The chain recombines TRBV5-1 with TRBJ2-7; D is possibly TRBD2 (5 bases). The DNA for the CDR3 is TGCGCCAGCAGCCCAAGGACTCGGTCCTACGAGCAGTACTTC. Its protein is CASSPRTRSYEQYF. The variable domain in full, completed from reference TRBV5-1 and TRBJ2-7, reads KAGVTQTPRYLIKTRGQQVTLSCSPISGHRSVSWYQQTPGQGLQFLFEYFSETQRNKGNFPGRFSGRQFSNSRSEMNVSTLELGDSALYLCASSPRTRSYEQYFGPGTRLTVT.